A selection of T cell receptor beta chains follows, all from one sample in a study of blood T cell repertoires in COVID-19. TCRdb keeps only in-frame clones here, not all; method: immunoSEQ multiplex PCR. This table holds about 16,000 clones, about 88% found once. Sample: peripheral blood. These receptors were taken from an elderly woman with COVID-19, enrolled during active disease. CDR3s include the opening cysteine and the closing phenylalanine or tryptophan. Fields, in order: D gene, clone size, J gene, V gene, CDR3 DNA, CDR3 protein. A D gene is named only where the DNA matches it firmly. Clone size is stated in some rows and not others, as once, few, many or a class when expanded.

. | . | TRBJ2-7 | TRBV5-5 | TGTGCCAGCAGCTTGGTTGGGGGAGGAAGGTACGAGCAGTACTTC | CASSLVGGGRYEQYF
TRBD2 | . | TRBJ2-4 | TRBV5-1 | TGCGCCAGCAGATCGACTAGCGGGAAAAACATTCAGTACTTC | CASRSTSGKNIQYF
. | . | TRBJ1-5 | TRBV3-1/TRBV3-2 | TGTGCCAGCTCAAGGGGGGGCGAGCAGCCCCAGCATTTT | CASSRGGEQPQHF
TRBD1 | . | TRBJ2-7 | TRBV6-2/TRBV6-3 | TGTGCCAGCAGTTACTCCCCGGGGACAGCCTACGAGCAGTACTTC | CASSYSPGTAYEQYF
. | . | TRBJ1-4 | TRBV18 | TGTGCCAGCTCACCACAGGGGGTGGGCAATGAAAAACTGTTTTTT | CASSPQGVGNEKLFF
. | . | TRBJ1-4 | TRBV3-1/TRBV3-2 | TGTGCCAGCAGCCTTGACAGGAGGCAACTGTTTTTT | CASSLDRRQLFF
. | . | TRBJ2-6 | TRBV12-3/TRBV12-4 | TGTGCCAGCTCAGGGGCCAACGTCCTGACTTTC | CASSGANVLTF
TRBD2 | . | TRBJ2-1 | TRBV11-3 | TGTGCCAGCAGCCCCCGGTCAGCGGGAGCGAATGAGCAGTTCTTC | CASSPRSAGANEQFF
. | . | TRBJ2-1 | TRBV20-1 | TGCAGTGCTACGGGTCCCAATGAGCAGTTCTTC | CSATGPNEQFF
TRBD1 | few | TRBJ2-7 | TRBV3-1/TRBV3-2 | TGTGCCAGCAGCCTAGGGACAGGTCTAGGCTACGAGCAGTACTTC | CASSLGTGLGYEQYF
TRBD1 | . | TRBJ1-1 | TRBV18 | TGTGCCAGCTCACTAGAGGGGGCGAGCACTGAAGCTTTCTTT | CASSLEGASTEAFF
. | . | TRBJ2-1 | TRBV5-5 | TGTGCCAGCAGCTTTAGCGGGGACAGTCATGAGCAGTTCTTC | CASSFSGDSHEQFF
. | . | TRBJ2-5 | TRBV5-5 | TGTGCCAGCAGCTTGGCGAGACAGGACCGATTGAAGACCCAGTACTTC | CASSLARQDRLKTQYF
. | . | TRBJ2-7 | TRBV2 | TGTGCCAGCTTTATAACAGGGTCCTACGAGCAGTACTTC | CASFITGSYEQYF
TRBD1 | . | TRBJ1-2 | TRBV5-5 | TGTGCCAGCAGCTTTAGGGGGCTGGACTATGGCTACACCTTC | CASSFRGLDYGYTF
TRBD1 | once | TRBJ2-3 | TRBV5-1 | TGCGCCAGCAGCTTGAACCCACCCGGGACAGGGGCAACAGATACGCAGTATTTT | CASSLNPPGTGATDTQYF
TRBD2 | . | TRBJ2-1 | TRBV28 | TGTGCCAGCAGGGCGGGACTAGCGGGTGGGGAGCAGTTCTTC | CASRAGLAGGEQFF
. | . | TRBJ2-7 | TRBV27 | TGTGCCAGCAGTCCCAACCCGAGCGGCTACGAGCAGTACTTC | CASSPNPSGYEQYF
TRBD2 | . | TRBJ2-7 | TRBV4-2 | TGTGCCAGCAGCCAAGTAGCGGGAGGCCTCTTCGAGCAGTACTTC | CASSQVAGGLFEQYF
. | . | TRBJ2-7 | TRBV10-3 | TGTGCCATCAGTGAGCCCGGCTACGAGCAGTACTTC | CAISEPGYEQYF
TRBD1 | few | TRBJ1-1 | TRBV6-6 | TGTGCCAGCAGTTACCCAGGGACAGACACTGAAGCTTTCTTT | CASSYPGTDTEAFF
. | . | TRBJ2-7 | TRBV3-1/TRBV3-2 | TGTGCCAGCAGCCAACCAGGCCGTGGCGGGGAGTCCTACGAGCAGTACTTC | CASSQPGRGGESYEQYF
. | . | TRBJ2-1 | TRBV18 | TGTGCCTCCAGCTCCAACCTCAACAGTGAGCAGTTCTTC | CASSSNLNSEQFF
TRBD1 | . | TRBJ1-1 | TRBV7-2 | TGTGCCAGCAGCTTCACAGGGGGGAACACTGAAGCTTTCTTT | CASSFTGGNTEAFF
. | . | TRBJ1-5 | TRBV7-2 | TGTGCCAGCAGCTTAGTAGTTGGGGCCTATCAGCCCCAGCATTTT | CASSLVVGAYQPQHF
TRBD2 | . | TRBJ2-1 | TRBV11-2 | TGTGCCAGCAGCTTAGAGCCGGGACTAGCGGGAGATGAGCAGTTCTTC | CASSLEPGLAGDEQFF
. | . | TRBJ2-2 | TRBV10-3 | TGTGCCACCGCCCTCCCTAGAAGTACGAACACCGGGGAGCTGTTTTTT | CATALPRSTNTGELFF
TRBD2 | . | TRBJ2-1 | TRBV5-1 | TGCGCCAGCAGCCAGACTAGCGGGACCTACAATGAGCAGTTCTTC | CASSQTSGTYNEQFF
. | . | TRBJ1-3 | TRBV3-1/TRBV3-2 | TGTGCCAGCAGCCCTAGGGGAGGTACTGGAAACACCATATATTTT | CASSPRGGTGNTIYF
. | . | TRBJ2-7 | TRBV19 | TGTGCCAGTAGTATTGGGCAGGGTTCCGAGCAGTACTTC | CASSIGQGSEQYF
. | . | TRBJ1-5 | TRBV7-2 | TGTGCCAGCAGCTTAGCGGTAGATCAGCCCCAGCATTTT | CASSLAVDQPQHF
. | . | TRBJ2-2 | TRBV20-1 | TGCAGTGCTAGAGAGGGCCGGGAGCTGTTTTTT | CSAREGRELFF
TRBD2 | few | TRBJ2-7 | TRBV14 | TGTGCCAGCAGCCAAACTCGGGTGAGCGGGAGGGCCCGGAGCTCCTACGAGCAGTACTTC | CASSQTRVSGRARSSYEQYF
TRBD1 | . | TRBJ1-2 | TRBV19 | TGTGCCAGTAGTGCGACAGGGGAGAACTATGGCTACACCTTC | CASSATGENYGYTF
TRBD1 | . | TRBJ2-6 | TRBV19 | TGTGCCAGTAGTACCGGGACAGGGGGTTCTGGGGCCAACGTCCTGACTTTC | CASSTGTGGSGANVLTF
. | . | TRBJ2-7 | TRBV15 | TGTGCCACCAGCGTCAGAGGATCCTACGAGCAGTACTTC | CATSVRGSYEQYF
. | . | TRBJ1-1 | TRBV7-2 | TGTGCCAGCAGCAACCGACTTGAAGCTTTCTTT | CASSNRLEAFF
TRBD1 | . | TRBJ1-6 | TRBV6-5 | TGTGCCAGCAGTTACTCGTGGACAGGCGGCTCACCCCTCCACTTT | CASSYSWTGGSPLHF
TRBD2 | . | TRBJ2-3 | TRBV7-2 | TGTGCCAGCAGCTTATATACCGCGGGAGCAGGGACAGATACGCAGTATTTT | CASSLYTAGAGTDTQYF
TRBD1 | once | TRBJ2-5 | TRBV29-1 | TGCAGCGTCGGGACAGGGGGCCGGGGAGAGACCCAGTACTTC | CSVGTGGRGETQYF
. | . | TRBJ1-4 | TRBV2 | TGTGCCAGCAGTGAAGGTCCGGACAGAAGAAATGAAAAACTGTTTTTT | CASSEGPDRRNEKLFF
. | . | TRBJ1-6 | TRBV6-2/TRBV6-3 | TGTGCCAGCAGTTCTGGACAGTATAATTCACCCCTCCACTTT | CASSSGQYNSPLHF
. | . | TRBJ1-1 | TRBV27 | TGTGCCAGCAGTAGTGGGGCCCGGAACACTGAAGCTTTCTTT | CASSSGARNTEAFF
TRBD2 | once | TRBJ2-5 | TRBV15 | TGTGCCACCAGCAGAGATTTAGCCCCAGGGCTAGCGGGGGGGCGAGAGACCCAGTACTTC | CATSRDLAPGLAGGRETQYF
. | . | TRBJ2-5 | TRBV7-3 | TGTGCCAGCAGCTTAGAGGTTTCAGAGACCCAGTACTTC | CASSLEVSETQYF
. | . | TRBJ2-7 | TRBV5-6 | TGTGCCAGCAGCTTGGGTAGCCTTTACGAGCAGTACTTC | CASSLGSLYEQYF
TRBD1 | . | TRBJ2-2 | TRBV9 | TGTGCCAGCAGACCTACAGGGGCAAGTCCCGGGGAGCTGTTTTTT | CASRPTGASPGELFF
TRBD2 | . | TRBJ2-1 | TRBV7-9 | TGTGCCAGCAGCTCCCTAGCGGGGGCCTCCTACAATGAGCAGTTCTTC | CASSSLAGASYNEQFF
TRBD1 | . | TRBJ1-2 | TRBV12-5 | TGTGCTAGTGGTTTGGTAGTGGGGACAGGACTAAATCGGGACTATGGCTACACCTTC | CASGLVVGTGLNRDYGYTF
. | . | TRBJ1-5 | TRBV6-2/TRBV6-3 | TGTGCCAGCAGTTACTCGGAGAGTCAGCCCCAGCATTTT | CASSYSESQPQHF
. | few | TRBJ1-2 | TRBV5-1 | TGCGCCAGCAGCTCCGGGGGGCAGGTTTTGGATGGCTACACCTTC | CASSSGGQVLDGYTF
. | . | TRBJ2-5 | TRBV7-8 | TGTGCCAGCAGCTTTACCTACAAGGGGAACCAAGAGACCCAGTACTTC | CASSFTYKGNQETQYF
. | . | TRBJ2-1 | TRBV12-3/TRBV12-4 | TGTGCCAGCAGTTTAGGGACTTATGGGCAGTTCTTC | CASSLGTYGQFF
. | . | TRBJ2-3 | TRBV19 | TGTGCCAGTAGTATAGTCCACAACACAGATACGCAGTATTTT | CASSIVHNTDTQYF
TRBD2 | . | TRBJ2-2 | TRBV6-2/TRBV6-3 | TGTGCCAGCAGTTACTCGCGACTAGCGGGGGGAAACACCGGGGAGCTGTTTTTT | CASSYSRLAGGNTGELFF
TRBD1 | . | TRBJ2-7 | TRBV7-2 | TGTGCCAGCAGCTCGACAGGGACCTCCTACGAGCAGTACTTC | CASSSTGTSYEQYF
TRBD2 | . | TRBJ2-7 | TRBV19 | TGTGCCAGTAGTCCACCTAGCGGGAGGAGTTTATTCGGCGAGCAGTACTTC | CASSPPSGRSLFGEQYF
TRBD2 | . | TRBJ2-1 | TRBV7-3 | TGTGCCAGCAGCTTATACAGCGGGGAGATCTACAATGAGCAGTTCTTC | CASSLYSGEIYNEQFF
. | . | TRBJ1-5 | TRBV6-5 | TGTGCCAGCAGGGGAGACAGGTACAGTCAGCCCCAGCATTTT | CASRGDRYSQPQHF
TRBD1 | . | TRBJ2-3 | TRBV4-3 | TGCGCCAGCAGCCAAGACGTGGGACAGGGTACAGATACGCAGTATTTT | CASSQDVGQGTDTQYF